A single sample gave rise to the 16 T cell receptor beta chains below, sequenced in a study of CD8 T cells in ankylosing spondylitis. In TCRdb, the 5' RACE reads were re-called with MiXCR into one record per CDR3 protein. In the table there are a few hundred thousand distinct CDR3 sequences, around a tenth of which are singletons. The sequenced sample was blood, either unsorted or a sorted T cell fraction (not recorded which). These receptor sequences come from a female donor with ankylosing spondylitis or in good health (not recorded which).

This clonotype appeared many times. J is TRBJ1-6 and V is TRBV20-1; 8 bases match TRBD1. The CDR3 covers 12 residues. Germline V CDR1 and CDR2: DFQATT, SNEGSKA (reference sequence). V trimming: 6 bases; J trimming: 9 bases; junction bases outside the gene matches: 4. CDR3 protein: CSARDRLSPLHF. CDR3 nucleotide sequence: TGCAGTGCCCGGGACAGGCTTTCACCCCTCCACTTT.

The table lists this clonotype with a few counts. The gene calls are TRBV28 and TRBJ2-2; TRBD1 aligns across 8 bases. CDR3 length equals 15 residues. V was clipped by 7 bases and J by 3 bases; unmatched bases: 7. Germline assignment: CDR1 MDHEN and CDR2 SYDVKM. CDR3 DNA sequence: TGTGCCAGCAACTCAGGGGGCGCGGACACCGGGGAGCTGTTTTTT. The encoded protein is CASNSGGADTGELFF.

At least ten counts were recorded for this clonotype. The CDR3 nucleotides are TGTGCCAGCAGCTCTATCGTTCCGGACAGGGCCCCTAGGGCAGGGCGTTTTTACGGCTACACCTTC. This codes for CASSSIVPDRAPRAGRFYGYTF. This sequence joins TRBV7-3 and TRBJ1-2; TRBD1 matches 8 bases. With V trimmed by 4 bases and J by 8 bases, 33 bases remained unmatched. Germline CDR1 SGHTA, CDR2 FQGTGA. The CDR3 loop spans 22 amino acids.

This clonotype was detected many times. J is TRBJ2-7 and V is TRBV21-1; the D call in the table, TRBD2, was not verified against the DNA. TRBV21-1 is assigned pseudogene status. This CDR3 has 19 residues. CDR3 protein: CASSNRLAGPSNVSYEQYF. The CDR3 nucleotides are TGTGCCAGCAGCAACCGACTAGCGGGGCCTTCCAACGTATCCTACGAGCAGTACTTC.

This clonotype was observed many times. The chain recombines TRBV29-1 with TRBJ1-4, with D uncertain. The CDR3 extends over 10 amino acids. V shed 4 bases and J shed 5 bases, with 2 bases lying between them. Germline CDR1 is SQVTM and CDR2 is ANQGSEA. The CDR3 spells CSVGNEKLFF. The DNA of the CDR3 is TGCAGCGTTGGAAATGAAAAACTGTTTTTT.

This clonotype occurred many times. J is TRBJ2-1 and V is TRBV5-6, with D possibly being TRBD2 (5 bases). Germline values: CDR1 SGHDT, CDR2 YYEEEE. V shed 0 bases and J shed 10 bases, with 11 bases lying between them. The CDR3 loop spans 13 amino acids. The CDR3 is CASSLGGLGEQFF. The CDR3 DNA sequence: TGTGCCAGCAGCTTGGGCGGGTTAGGAGAGCAGTTCTTC.

This clonotype occurred many times. This chain uses TRBV29-1 with TRBJ1-1, with 10 nucleotides matching TRBD1. The CDR3 is 12 amino acids. V trimming: 7 bases; J trimming: 6 bases; junction bases outside the gene matches: 5. Germline CDR1 SQVTM, CDR2 ANQGSEA. This chain's CDR3 is CSASGQGSEAFF. The CDR3 DNA reads as TGCAGCGCCTCGGGACAGGGGTCTGAAGCTTTCTTT.

This clonotype was found many times. The chain carries TRBV21-1 and TRBJ2-1; TRBD2 reflects the table's D call only, with no check against the DNA. TRBV21-1 corresponds to a pseudogene. This CDR3 region has 17 residues. The chain's CDR3 is CASSTYAGTRIGNEQFF. Written as DNA, the CDR3 is TGTGCCAGCAGCACCTATGCCGGGACTAGGATTGGCAATGAGCAGTTCTTC.

This clonotype showed up many times. The J gene is TRBJ1-2, the V gene TRBV5-1, with 9 bases matching TRBD1. From germline, CDR1 is SGHRS and CDR2 YFSETQ. The ends lost 3 bases at V and 4 bases at J; junction bases unmatched: 13. CDR3 size: 17 residues. The CDR3 loop reads CASSYGIKGQGRYGYTF. The CDR3 DNA follows: TGCGCCAGCAGCTACGGGATAAAGGGACAGGGACGCTATGGCTACACCTTC. Looking up the rest from reference TRBV5-1 and TRBJ1-2 gives the full variable domain: KAGVTQTPRYLIKTRGQQVTLSCSPISGHRSVSWYQQTPGQGLQFLFEYFSETQRNKGNFPGRFSGRQFSNSRSEMNVSTLELGDSALYLCASSYGIKGQGRYGYTFGSGTRLTVV.

The table lists this clonotype with many counts. This sequence joins TRBV12-3 or TRBV12-4 and TRBJ2-1; D is unresolved. The CDR3 covers 14 residues. V dropped 7 bases and J dropped 0 bases, with 10 bases sitting between them. The CDR3 sequence: CASTSESSYNEQFF. For the CDR3, the DNA is TGTGCCAGCACCTCAGAAAGCTCCTACAATGAGCAGTTCTTC.

There are many counts of this clonotype. V gene TRBV5-1 combines with J gene TRBJ2-7; tentative D call: TRBD1 (5 bases). CDR1 and CDR2 (germline): SGHRS, YFSETQ. Trimming cost V 4 bases and J 2 bases, with 13 bases left between them. The CDR3 covers 14 residues. The CDR3 here is CASSPFGQAYEQYF. The CDR3 DNA reads as TGCGCCAGCAGCCCGTTCGGACAAGCCTACGAGCAGTACTTC.

The chain joins TRBV9 to TRBJ1-3, with D maybe TRBD1 (6 bases). CDR1 is SGDLS, CDR2 YYNGEE, per germline. The CDR3 is 15 residues long. The ends were cut back, 0 bases at V and 0 bases at J, with 7 bases in the middle. CDR3 nucleotide sequence: TGTGCCAGCAGCGTAGGGGGACACTCTGGAAACACCATATATTTT. Protein product: CASSVGGHSGNTIYF.

In its sample, this clonotype was seen many times. The rearrangement uses TRBV11-1 and TRBJ2-7, with D possibly matching TRBD1 (5 bases). CDR1 and CDR2 from the germline V gene are SGHAT and FQDESV (reference sequence). The CDR3 spans 14 residues. V lost 4 bases to trimming and J lost 2 bases, with 12 bases between them. The CDR3, as DNA: TGTGCCAGCAGCTCGACAGACGGCCCCTACGAGCAGTACTTC. This gives the protein CASSSTDGPYEQYF.

This clonotype came up a few times. The rearrangement uses TRBV5-6 and TRBJ2-1; 8 bases line up with TRBD2. The CDR3 has 15 residues. The ends lost 3 bases at V and 9 bases at J; junction bases unmatched: 11. In germline, CDR1 is SGHDT, CDR2 YYEEEE. The DNA for the CDR3 is TGTGCCAGCAGCTGGGGGTCCGGGGGGGCCTCTGAGCAGTTCTTC. Its protein product is CASSWGSGGASEQFF.

This clonotype turned up a few times. The J gene is TRBJ1-5, the V gene TRBV20-1, with 8 nucleotides matching TRBD1. Unmatched junction bases numbered 3, after V lost 0 bases and J lost 2 bases. Germline CDR1 is DFQATT and CDR2 is SNEGSKA (reference sequence). The CDR3 loop spans 15 amino acids. CDR3: CSARDQGAGNQPQHF. The CDR3 bases are TGCAGTGCTAGAGATCAGGGGGCGGGCAATCAGCCCCAGCATTTT.

This clonotype was observed at least ten times. At one end the junction does not follow the germline gene, possibly because of a read error. The J gene is TRBJ2-1, the V gene TRBV5-6; D remains ambiguous. The CDR3 has 15 residues. Germline CDR1 is SGHDT and CDR2 is YYEEEE. The CDR3 protein is CASSLVSGRTSGSVF. The CDR3 coding sequence is TGTGCCAGCAGCTTGGTGTCCGGGCGTACCTCCGGATCGGTCTTC.